This T cell receptor beta chain is drawn from a study of a mutant IDH1 vaccine in newly diagnosed glioma. Overall study: Vaccinations were initiated 4-6 weeks following radiotherapy alone, or were given together with temozolomide cycles.

Assay used: immunoSEQ multiplex PCR; TCRdb lists only in-frame clones, some missing. Of around 23,000 clones in the sample, about four fifths were seen once. Worth noting for this clone: Its antigen is still unknown.

The time point: week 47, end of study. Vaccination used 300 ug of mutant IDH1 20-mer peptide per dose, with topical imiquimod. Vaccinations, eight in total, occurred in weeks 1, 3, 5, 7, 11, 15, 19, 23. The CDR3 length is 12 residues. The germline gives CDR1 SGHDT, CDR2 YYEEEE. Deletions cut 5 bases from V and 6 bases from J, with 12 bases between. The sequence was collected from a man aged 35 to 55 with glioma. The sample was PBMCs, taken from a glioma patient whose treatment included an IDH1 peptide vaccine. The chain carries TRBV5-6 and TRBJ2-7, with D unresolved. The chain's CDR3 is CASSPMGFEQYF. CDR3 in DNA: TGTGCCAGCAGTCCAATGGGATTCGAGCAGTACTTC. The full variable domain, with the rest looked up from reference TRBV5-6 and TRBJ2-7, is DAGVTQSPTHLIKTRGQQVTLRCSPKSGHDTVSWYQQALGQGPQFIFQYYEEEERQRGNFPDRFSGHQFPNYSSELNVNALLLGDSALYLCASSPMGFEQYFGPGTRLTVT.